One TCR beta chain is described in this entry. Its antigen is as yet unknown. From germline, CDR1 is SGDLS and CDR2 YYNGEE. The CDR3 runs to 13 residues. V shed 5 bases, J shed 5 bases, and the junction held 6 bases outside the gene matches. Antigen-specific CD4+ T cells expanded by the ViraFEST assay with viral peptide pools were then sequenced. Cells that had been cultured for 10 days were the source of isolated CD4+ T cells. PCR-confirmed SARS-CoV-2 infection occurred in the person between March and December 2020. Wells containing 1.5 million to 2.5 million PBMC each were cultured with 10 IU/ml IL-2 and about 9.6 ug/ml peptides. Half-medium replacement with IL-2 medium occurred on days 3 and 7. Produced via immunoSEQ multiplex PCR; TCRdb's table is partial and in-frame only. The top ten clones hold approximately 16% of a sample with around 24,000 clones, 65% to 85% of them seen once. These data are taken from a study of vaccination effects on CD4 cells after COVID-19. General study findings and limits: A shortage of convalescent patients and an absence of early post-infection timepoints characterized the study.

The V call is TRBV9, the J call TRBJ2-5; TRBD1 matches at 7 bases. The clonotype was recovered from a human donor who had a prior SARS-CoV-2 infection. The sequences come from CD4+ T cells from PBMCs cultured with SARS-CoV-2 spike peptides, collected before COVID-19 vaccination. CDR3 DNA: TGTGCCAGCAGTCTAGGGGGCGCGGAGACCCAGTACTTC. Amino acid sequence: CASSLGGAETQYF.